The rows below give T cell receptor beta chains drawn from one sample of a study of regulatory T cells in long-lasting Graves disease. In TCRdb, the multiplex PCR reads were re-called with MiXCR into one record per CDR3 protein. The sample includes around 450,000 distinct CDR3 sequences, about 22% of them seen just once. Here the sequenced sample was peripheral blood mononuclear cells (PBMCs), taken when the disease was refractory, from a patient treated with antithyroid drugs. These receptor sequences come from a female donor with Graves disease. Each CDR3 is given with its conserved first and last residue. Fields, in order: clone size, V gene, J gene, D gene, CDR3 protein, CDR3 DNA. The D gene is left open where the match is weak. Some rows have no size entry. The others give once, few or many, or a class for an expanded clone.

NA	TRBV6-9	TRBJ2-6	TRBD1	CASSYPRGQGPYSGANVLTF	TGTGCCAGCAGTTACCCCCGTGGACAGGGCCCTTACTCTGGGGCCAACGTCCTGACTTTC
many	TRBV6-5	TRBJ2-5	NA	CASSFAELQETQYF	TGTGCCAGCAGTTTTGCGGAGCTCCAAGAGACCCAGTACTTC
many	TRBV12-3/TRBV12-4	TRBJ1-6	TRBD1	CASSPQGVESPLHF	TGTGCCAGCAGCCCCCAGGGGGTAGAATCACCCCTCCACTTT
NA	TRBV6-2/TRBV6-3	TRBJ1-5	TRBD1	CASSFSAPETGRVQPQHF	TGTGCCAGCAGTTTCAGCGCTCCGGAGACAGGGCGTGTTCAGCCCCAGCATTTT
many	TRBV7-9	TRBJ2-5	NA	CASSPPGRQQETQYF	TGTGCCAGCAGCCCGCCAGGGAGGCAGCAAGAGACCCAGTACTTC
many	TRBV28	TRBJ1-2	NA	CASSLLGTWGYTF	TGTGCCAGCAGTTTACTGGGGACCTGGGGCTACACCTTC
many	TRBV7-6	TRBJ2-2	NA	CASSLAGLAPGELFF	TGTGCCAGCAGCTTAGCTGGGCTAGCCCCCGGGGAGCTGTTTTTT
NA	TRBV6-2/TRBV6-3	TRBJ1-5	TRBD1	CASSSLTGWTNQPQHF	TGTGCCAGCAGTTCCTTGACAGGGTGGACGAATCAGCCCCAGCATTTT
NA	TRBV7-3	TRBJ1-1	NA	CASKAASENTEAFF	TGTGCCAGCAAAGCGGCAAGTGAGAACACTGAAGCTTTCTTT
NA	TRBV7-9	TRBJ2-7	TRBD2	CASSLSGRADEQYF	TGTGCCAGCAGCTTAAGCGGGAGGGCCGACGAGCAGTACTTC
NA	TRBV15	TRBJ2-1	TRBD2	CATSRWIGELAGVRNEQFF	TGTGCCACCAGCAGATGGATCGGGGAACTAGCGGGAGTGCGTAATGAGCAGTTCTTC
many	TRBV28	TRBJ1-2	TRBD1	CASEGTGGREYGYTF	TGTGCCAGCGAGGGGACAGGGGGCCGGGAGTATGGCTACACCTTC
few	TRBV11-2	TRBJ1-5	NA	CASSGQDRHQHF	TGTGCCAGCAGCGGCCAAGACAGGCATCAGCATTTT
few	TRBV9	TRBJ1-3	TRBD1	CASSGPGTGFGNTIYF	TGTGCCAGCAGCGGACCCGGGACAGGGTTTGGAAACACCATATATTTT
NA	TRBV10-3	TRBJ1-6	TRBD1	CAISDQTGGVGSPLHF	TGTGCCATCAGTGACCAGACAGGGGGCGTGGGTTCACCCCTCCACTTT
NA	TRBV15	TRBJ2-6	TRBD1	CATSKGQSSGANVLTF	TGTGCCACCAGCAAGGGACAGTCATCTGGGGCCAACGTCCTGACTTTC
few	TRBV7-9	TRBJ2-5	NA	CASSDGDQETQYF	TGTGCCAGCAGCGACGGGGATCAAGAGACCCAGTACTTC
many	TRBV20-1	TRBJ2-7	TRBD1	CSAFGQGRYEQYF	TGCAGTGCTTTCGGACAGGGGCGCTACGAGCAGTACTTC
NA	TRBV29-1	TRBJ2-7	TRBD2	CSVEGREGAIHEQYF	TGCAGCGTTGAAGGGCGGGAGGGGGCGATACACGAGCAGTACTTC
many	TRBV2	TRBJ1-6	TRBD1	CASSEQGAENSPLHF	TGTGCCAGCAGTGAACAGGGGGCGGAAAATTCACCCCTCCACTTT
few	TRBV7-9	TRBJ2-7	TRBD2	CASSLVAGTSLGQYF	TGTGCCAGCAGCTTAGTAGCGGGGACCTCCTTGGGGCAGTACTTC
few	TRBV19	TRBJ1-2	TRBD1	CASQSTGTGDLNYGYTF	TGTGCCAGTCAAAGCACGGGGACAGGAGACCTCAACTATGGCTACACCTTC